This T cell receptor (beta chain) was observed in a study of synovial regulatory T cells in juvenile arthritis. The overall study: One patient received methotrexate plus infliximab; one lacked treatment information. Findings and caveats of the study: Largely private between patients, iaTreg TCR repertoires showed partial overlap with synovial Teff and blood CPL repertoires.

Regarding this clone: The target antigen is unknown.

The repertoire was sequenced with immunoSEQ multiplex PCR; TCRdb's copy has only in-frame clones and lacks some. The sample table includes around 2,600 clones. The CDR3 runs 14 residues. The DNA is unrecorded. The V gene's germline CDR1 is MNHNS and CDR2 SASEGT. The synovial samples were synovial fluid, paired with peripheral blood from each active arthritis patient. V is TRBV6-1 and J is TRBJ1-2; TCRdb gives TRBD1 as the D gene, but with no DNA this cannot be confirmed. Sequenced material: Treg cells from the synovium. This receptor was obtained from a donor younger than 30 with juvenile idiopathic arthritis. CDR3 sequence: CASTVLQGAGGYTF.